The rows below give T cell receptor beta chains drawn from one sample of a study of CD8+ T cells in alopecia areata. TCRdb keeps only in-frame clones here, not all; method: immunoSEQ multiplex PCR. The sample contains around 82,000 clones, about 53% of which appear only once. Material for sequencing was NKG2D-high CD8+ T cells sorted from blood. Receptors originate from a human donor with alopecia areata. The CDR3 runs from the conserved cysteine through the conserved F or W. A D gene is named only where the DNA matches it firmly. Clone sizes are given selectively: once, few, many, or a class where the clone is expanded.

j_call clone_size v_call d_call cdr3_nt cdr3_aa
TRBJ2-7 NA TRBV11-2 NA TGTGCCAGCAGCTTGATATTGCTCGGCGAGCAGTACTTC CASSLILLGEQYF
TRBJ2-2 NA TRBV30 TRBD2 TGTGCCAGTCCGGGACTAGCTTATACCGGGGAGCTGTTTTTT CASPGLAYTGELFF
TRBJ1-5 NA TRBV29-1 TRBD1 TGCAGCGTACAGGGGGGAGGTAATCAGCCCCAGCATTTT CSVQGGGNQPQHF
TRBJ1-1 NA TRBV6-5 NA TGTGCCAGCAGTTACTCGATCGGACCCGCGACCACTGAAGCTTTCTTT CASSYSIGPATTEAFF
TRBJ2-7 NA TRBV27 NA TGTGCCAGCAGTCCCGACAGTGCTTCCGAGCAGTACTTC CASSPDSASEQYF
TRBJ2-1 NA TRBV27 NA TGTGCCAGCACGCAGGGGAATAAATACAATGAGCAGTTCTTC CASTQGNKYNEQFF
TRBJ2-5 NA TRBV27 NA TGTGCCAGCAGTTTACAGGGGTACCAAGAGACCCAGTACTTC CASSLQGYQETQYF
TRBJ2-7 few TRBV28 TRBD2 TGTGCCAGCTTTCGGCGGGGGAAGGCCTACGAGCAGTACTTC CASFRRGKAYEQYF
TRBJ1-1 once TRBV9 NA TGTGCCAGCAGCGTGGCGCCAAACACTGAAGCTTTCTTT CASSVAPNTEAFF
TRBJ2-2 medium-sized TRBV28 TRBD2 TGTGCCAGCAGTCCCCGCGGCGGGAGAAAGAACACCGGGGAGCTGTTTTTT CASSPRGGRKNTGELFF
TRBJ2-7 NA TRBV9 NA TGTGCCAGCAGCGTAGCTTCAGGGGTGGCCTACGAGCAGTACTTC CASSVASGVAYEQYF
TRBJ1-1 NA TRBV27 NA TGTGCCAGCAGTCCTCCGGGCCACACTGAAGCTTTCTTT CASSPPGHTEAFF
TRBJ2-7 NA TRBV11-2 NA TGTGCCAGCAGCTCCTTTACGAGAGAGCAGTACTTC CASSSFTREQYF
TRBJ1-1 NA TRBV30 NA TGTGCCTGGAGTGTAGGACGGGCGAACACTGAAGCCTTCTTT CAWSVGRANTEAFF
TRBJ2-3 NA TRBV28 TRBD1 TGTGCCAGCAGTATCGGACAGGTTAGGGCAGATACGCAGTATTTT CASSIGQVRADTQYF
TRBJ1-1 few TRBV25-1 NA TGTGCCAGCAGTGCCAGCGCATGGTCGAACACTGAAGCTTTCTTT CASSASAWSNTEAFF
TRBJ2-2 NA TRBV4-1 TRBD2 TGCGCCAGCGGTGCGGGGGGGAGCACCGGGGAGCTGTTTTTT CASGAGGSTGELFF
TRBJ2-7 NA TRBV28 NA TGTGCCAGCAGTTCGCAAGAGGGAGGCGACGAGCAGTACTTC CASSSQEGGDEQYF
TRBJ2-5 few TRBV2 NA TGTGCCAGCATACGGCTGGATGAAGAGACCCAGTACTTC CASIRLDEETQYF
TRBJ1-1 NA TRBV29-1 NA TGCAGCGTTGCAGGGGTGTCCGTCACTGAAGCTTTCTTT CSVAGVSVTEAFF
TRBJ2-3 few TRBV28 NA TGTGCCAGCAGTCTAAGCAGCGGAGGTACGCAGTATTTT CASSLSSGGTQYF
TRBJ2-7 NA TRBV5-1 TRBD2 TGCGCCAGCAGCTTGGCCTCATCTACGGGAGGGAGAGAGCAGTACTTC CASSLASSTGGREQYF
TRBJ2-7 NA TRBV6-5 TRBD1 TGTGCCAGCAGTCCCCGGACAGGGGGCTACGAGCAGTACTTC CASSPRTGGYEQYF
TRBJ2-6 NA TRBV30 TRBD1 TGTGCCTGGAGGGTACCGGGACAGACGAGCTCTGGGGCCAACGTCCTGACTTTC CAWRVPGQTSSGANVLTF
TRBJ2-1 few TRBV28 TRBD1 TGTGCCAGCAGTTTTCGGACAGGGGGCGCCCCTCAAAATGAGCAGTTCTTC CASSFRTGGAPQNEQFF
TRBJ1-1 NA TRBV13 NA TGTGCCAGCAGTTCGCAGATGGGGTGGGAGAACACTGAAGCTTTCTTT CASSSQMGWENTEAFF
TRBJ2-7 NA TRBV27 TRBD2 TGTGCCAGCAGTTTGTCGGGAGGCCCTGCCTACGAGCAGTACTTC CASSLSGGPAYEQYF
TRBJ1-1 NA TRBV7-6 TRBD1 TGTGCCAGCAGCCTAGGGACAGACACTGAAGCTTTCTTT CASSLGTDTEAFF
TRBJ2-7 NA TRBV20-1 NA TGCAGTGCTAGGGGAGGGGGCGAGCAGTACTTC CSARGGGEQYF
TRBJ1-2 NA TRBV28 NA TGTGCCAGCACTACCCCGACAACTAACTATGGCTACACCTTC CASTTPTTNYGYTF
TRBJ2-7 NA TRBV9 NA TGTGCCAGCAGCGTAGGGGGTTTTAGCTACGAGCAGTACTTC CASSVGGFSYEQYF
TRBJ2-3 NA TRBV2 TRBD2 TGTGCCAGCAGTGACGAGCGGGAGGGATCCCAAGATACGCAGTATTTT CASSDEREGSQDTQYF
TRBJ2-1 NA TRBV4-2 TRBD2 TGTGCCAGCAGTGACGGACTAGCATCCTACAATGAGCAGTTCTTC CASSDGLASYNEQFF
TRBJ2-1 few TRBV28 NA TGTGCCAGCAGTTACCTTAGTGAGCAGTTCTTC CASSYLSEQFF
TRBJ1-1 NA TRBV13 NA TGTGCCAGCAGCCACCCCGGGGGGGTGGACACTGAAGCTTTCTTT CASSHPGGVDTEAFF
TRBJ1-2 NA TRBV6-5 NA TGTGCCACCTATGCCGCCGGCCGGTCTGGCTACACCTTC CATYAAGRSGYTF
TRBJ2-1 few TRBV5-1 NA TGCGCCAGCAGCTTGGAGGAGGGAAGGGACAATGAGCAGTTCTTC CASSLEEGRDNEQFF
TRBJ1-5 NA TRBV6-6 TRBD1 TGTGCCAGCAGTCCACAGGGGGAAGGGGGCAATCAGCCCCAGCATTTT CASSPQGEGGNQPQHF
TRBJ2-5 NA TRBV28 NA TGTGCCAGCAGGGCCGGCAGGGATCAGTACTTC CASRAGRDQYF
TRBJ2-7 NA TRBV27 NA TGTGCCAGCAGTTTAGGGTCGTCAGCCTACGAGCAGTACTTC CASSLGSSAYEQYF
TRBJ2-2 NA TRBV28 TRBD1 TGTGCCAGCAGCCCAATCCAGGGGGCAGGCGCCGGGGAGCTGTTTTTT CASSPIQGAGAGELFF
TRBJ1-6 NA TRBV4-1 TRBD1 TGCGCCAGCAGCCAAGCCCACCCGGGACAGGGAGATTCACCCCTCCACTTT CASSQAHPGQGDSPLHF
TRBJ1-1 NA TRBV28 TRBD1 TGTGCCAGCAGTTTCGGGGACAGGAACACTGAAGCTTTCTTT CASSFGDRNTEAFF
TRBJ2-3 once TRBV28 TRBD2 TGTGCCAGTGCCGGTCTAGCGGAAAGCACAGATACGCAGTATTTT CASAGLAESTDTQYF
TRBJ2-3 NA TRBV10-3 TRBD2 TGTGCCATCAGTGCTAGCGGGAGTACAGATACGCAGTATTTT CAISASGSTDTQYF
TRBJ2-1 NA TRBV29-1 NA TGCAGCGCCGAGGTGGGGTTCGATGAGCAGTTCTTC CSAEVGFDEQFF
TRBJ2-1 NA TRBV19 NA TGTGCCAGCCGTCATTTAGGCGATGAGCAGTTCTTC CASRHLGDEQFF
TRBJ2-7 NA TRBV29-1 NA TGCAGCGTGGAGGGGGGACAATACGAGCAGTACTTC CSVEGGQYEQYF
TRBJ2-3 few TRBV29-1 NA TGCAGCGTTGGTGAAGGGGACATATTGAGCACAGATACGCAGTATTTT CSVGEGDILSTDTQYF